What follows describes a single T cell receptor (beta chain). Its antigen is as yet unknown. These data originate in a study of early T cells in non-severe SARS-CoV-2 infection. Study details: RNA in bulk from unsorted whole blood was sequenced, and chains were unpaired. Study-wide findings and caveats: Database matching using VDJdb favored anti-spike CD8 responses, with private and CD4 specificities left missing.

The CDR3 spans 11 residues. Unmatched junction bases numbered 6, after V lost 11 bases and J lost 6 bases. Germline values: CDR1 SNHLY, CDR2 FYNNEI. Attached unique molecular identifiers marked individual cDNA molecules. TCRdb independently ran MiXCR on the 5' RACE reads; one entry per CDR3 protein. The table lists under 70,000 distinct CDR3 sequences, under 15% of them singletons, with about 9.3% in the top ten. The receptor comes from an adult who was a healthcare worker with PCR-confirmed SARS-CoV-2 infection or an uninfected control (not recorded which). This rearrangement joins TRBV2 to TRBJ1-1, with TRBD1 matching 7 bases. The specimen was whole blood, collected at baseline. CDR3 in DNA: TGTGCCTCCGGAAGGGGGCCTGAAGCTTTCTTT. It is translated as CASGRGPEAFF. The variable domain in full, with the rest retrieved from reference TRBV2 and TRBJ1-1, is EPEVTQTPSHQVTQMGQEVILRCVPISNHLYFYWYRQILGQKVEFLVSFYNNEISEKSEIFDDQFSVERPDGSNFTLKIRSTKLEDSAMYFCASGRGPEAFFGQGTRLTVV.